This passage covers 9 T cell receptor beta chains from one sample sequenced in a study of blood T cell repertoires in COVID-19. The table came from immunoSEQ multiplex PCR; TCRdb's copy has only in-frame clones and leaves some out. The sample lists approximately 220,000 clones; 75% to 90% were seen once. The sequencing sample was made of peripheral blood. Receptors were obtained from a man between 35 and 55 years old with acute or convalescent COVID-19.

The rearrangement uses TRBV7-2 and TRBJ2-1; tentatively, D is TRBD1 (6 bases). The CDR3 covers 15 residues. V was clipped by 3 bases and J by 8 bases, with 17 bases between them. Germline V lookup: CDR1 SGHTA, CDR2 FQGNSA. CDR3 nucleotide sequence: TGTGCCAGCAGCTTGAGCAGACAGGTTCAGTATGAGCAGTTCTTC. It specifies CASSLSRQVQYEQFF. Supplemented by reference TRBV7-2 and TRBJ2-1, the full variable domain reads GAGVSQSPSNKVTEKGKDVELRCDPISGHTALYWYRQSLGQGLEFLIYFQGNSAPDKSGLPSDRFSAERTGGSVSTLTIQRTQQEDSAVYLCASSLSRQVQYEQFFGPGTRLTVL.

The V gene is TRBV7-6, the J gene TRBJ2-1, with TRBD2 matching 9 bases. Germline CDR1 SGHVS, CDR2 FNYEAQ. The CDR3 runs to 16 residues. V lost 1 base, J lost 3 bases, and 4 bases stayed unmatched. The CDR3 nucleotides read TGTGCCAGCAGCTTAGGGGCGGGAGGGCTCTACAATGAGCAGTTCTTC. Translating it yields CASSLGAGGLYNEQFF.

The chain is built from TRBV5-1 and TRBJ2-1; TRBD2 agrees at 12 bases. This CDR3 region has 16 residues. Trimming at V came to 3 bases and at J to 4 bases, leaving 5 bases not matched to a gene. Germline V gene lookup returns CDR1 SGHRS and CDR2 YFSETQ. CDR3 loop: CASSSGLAGTYNEQFF. CDR3 nucleotide sequence: TGCGCCAGCAGCTCAGGACTAGCGGGAACGTACAATGAGCAGTTCTTC.

The chain joins TRBV2 to TRBJ1-4, with D maybe TRBD1 (5 bases). CDR1 is SNHLY and CDR2 is FYNNEI in the germline V gene. CDR3 length: 15 amino acids. The V gene lost 5 bases and the J gene lost 0 bases, with 10 bases spanning the gap. The CDR3 is CASSSDSATNEKLFF. The CDR3 DNA follows: TGTGCCAGCAGTTCCGACAGTGCAACTAATGAAAAACTGTTTTTT.

This clone appeared a single time. The chain carries TRBV19 and TRBJ1-2, with D possibly being TRBD1 (6 bases). Per the germline V gene, CDR1 is LNHDA and CDR2 is SQIVND (reference sequence). V lost 4 bases and J 8 bases, leaving 14 bases between the germline ends. This CDR3 region has 13 residues. This chain's CDR3 is CASSRGRDMGYTF. CDR3 in DNA: TGTGCCAGTAGTAGGGGCAGGGACATGGGCTACACCTTC.

This clone was seen once. The rearrangement links TRBV5-1 to TRBJ2-3; 7 bases agree with TRBD2. The J segment lost 6 bases and the V segment lost 3 bases, leaving 10 bases of the junction unmatched. The CDR3 extends over 15 amino acids. Germline CDR1 and CDR2: SGHRS and YFSETQ. The CDR3 here is CASSSRRGDGDTQYF. As DNA, the CDR3 is TGCGCCAGCAGCTCTAGACGGGGGGACGGGGATACGCAGTATTTT.

This rearrangement joins TRBV5-1 to TRBJ2-3; 13 bases line up with TRBD2. Germline V gives CDR1 SGHRS, CDR2 YFSETQ. The CDR3 runs to 18 residues. Germline trimming cut 4 bases from V and 3 bases from J; bases unmatched to any gene: 11. The CDR3 loop is CASSRGTSGIVGTDTQYF. CDR3 DNA: TGCGCCAGCAGCCGCGGGACTAGCGGGATAGTGGGTACAGATACGCAGTATTTT.

The chain carries TRBV5-8 and TRBJ2-5; the D gene is possibly TRBD2 (6 bases). CDR1 is SGHTS, CDR2 YDEGEE, per germline. The CDR3 consists of 13 residues. Between the trimmed V and J ends, which lost 4 bases and 4 bases, there was a span of 11 bases. The CDR3 region is CASSRDSAETQYF. The DNA for the CDR3 is TGTGCCAGCAGCCGGGACTCGGCAGAGACCCAGTACTTC.

The chain uses TRBV2 and TRBJ2-1; TRBD2 agrees at 9 bases. The V gene end was trimmed by 7 bases and the J gene end by 4 bases; junction bases not matched to a gene: 8. The CDR3 is 15 residues long. CDR1 is SNHLY, CDR2 FYNNEI, per germline. In nucleotides, the CDR3 is TGTGCCAGCATAGTCTCTAGCGGGACTTACAATGAGCAGTTCTTC. Protein product: CASIVSSGTYNEQFF.